A single sample is the source of the 8 T cell receptor beta chains below, sequenced in a study of blood T cells in healthy people across ages. Through a sample-barcoded 5' primer and a J-beta primer mix, a second PCR was run for roughly 7 to 11 cycles. One entry per CDR3 protein, called by TCRdb with MiXCR from the 5' RACE reads. This sample yields 800,000 to 950,000 distinct CDR3 sequences, of which about 44% are seen a single time; over 10% belongs to the top ten. Sequences were obtained from blood. These receptors all come from a young man in good health.

The chain is built from TRBV7-3 and TRBJ2-3, with D perhaps matching TRBD1 or TRBD2 (6 bases each). Trimming pared 5 bases from V and 4 bases from J, leaving 19 bases between. Germline V gives CDR1 SGHTA, CDR2 FQGTGA. CDR3 size: 16 residues. The DNA of the CDR3 is TGTGCCAGCAGCCCGTCAGCCGGGGGCGACGCAGATACGCAGTATTTT. It specifies CASSPSAGGDADTQYF.

This clonotype showed up just a few times. One junction end does not reproduce the germline sequence, and a read error may be involved. The rearrangement joins TRBV5-1 to TRBJ2-7; 7 bases are a match to TRBD1. The V gene's germline CDR1 is SGHRS and CDR2 YFSETQ. The CDR3 is made up of 14 amino acids. CDR3 bases: TGTGCCAGCAGTTTAGTAGGGGGCACCTACGAGCAGTACTTC. This codes for CASSLVGGTYEQYF.

The chain links TRBV6-5 to TRBJ1-2, with D possibly TRBD1 on 6 matching bases. There are 16 residues in the CDR3. Germline V gene sequence: CDR1 MNHEY, CDR2 SVGAGI. CDR3 nucleotide sequence: TGTATCAGCAGTTACACTACAACCACAGGGATTGGAGGCTACACCTTC. Translating it yields CISSYTTTTGIGGYTF.

V usage is TRBV5-6 and J usage is TRBJ2-3; the match to TRBD2 covers 14 bases. CDR1 is SGHDT and CDR2 is YYEEEE in the germline V gene. The CDR3 runs 18 residues. The ends lost 4 bases at V and 0 bases at J; junction bases unmatched: 7. The CDR3 reads CASSTGLAGDPSTDTQYF. The CDR3 DNA is TGTGCCAGCAGCACGGGACTAGCGGGGGACCCTAGCACAGATACGCAGTATTTT.

This chain connects TRBV12-3 or TRBV12-4 to TRBJ2-7; 7 positions agree with TRBD1. Trimming cost V 7 bases and J 9 bases; bases outside gene matches: 9. The CDR3 runs to 12 residues. CDR3 bases: TGTGCCAGCATCCTGCCGGGACAGAGGCAGTACTTC. This encodes CASILPGQRQYF.

The CDR3 DNA is TGCGCCAGCAGCCAAGAACCCCCTGCAGGACTAGCGGGGAATGAGCAGTTCTTC. Translated, it gives CASSQEPPAGLAGNEQFF. The chain carries TRBV4-1 and TRBJ2-1; 12 positions match TRBD2. V was clipped by 0 bases and J by 7 bases; unmatched bases: 10. This CDR3 is 18 amino acids long. CDR1 is MGHRA, CDR2 YSYEKL, per germline.

The gene calls are TRBV20-1 and TRBJ2-5; D ambiguous. The germline V gene has CDR1 DFQATT and CDR2 SNEGSKA (reference sequence). The CDR3 is 11 residues long. Trimming left V 5 bases short and J 1 base short, with 5 bases between. The CDR3 DNA reads TGCAGTGCTCGGTCCCAAGAGACCCAGTACTTC. Its protein product is CSARSQETQYF.

The chain uses TRBV10-3 and TRBJ2-3, with 13 bases fitting TRBD2. Germline CDR1 reads ENHRY; CDR2 reads SYGVKD. The V gene end was trimmed by 6 bases and the J gene end by 2 bases; junction bases not matched to a gene: 5. The length of the CDR3 is 16 residues. CDR3 protein: CAIRPGLAGYTDTQYF. The CDR3 nucleotides are TGTGCCATCAGGCCGGGACTAGCGGGGTACACAGATACGCAGTATTTT.